The T cell receptor beta chain under discussion was sequenced for a study of radiation and T cells in renal cell carcinoma. Whole-study results and caveats: Top tumor clonotypes rose in blood 2 weeks post-radiation, then contracted.

Generated by immunoSEQ multiplex PCR, the TCRdb table keeps only in-frame clones and is missing some. The profile shows about 78,000 clones, approximately 90% of them singletons. The time point denotes: blood 4 weeks post-SBRT, at nephrectomy. As to treatment: 15 Gy SBRT to primary tumor, nephrectomy 4 weeks later. Nephrectomy followed 15 Gy stereotactic body radiation by 4 weeks. After SBRT, blood was collected at 2 and 4 weeks, plus baseline. Only one count was recorded for this clone. What it binds is not known. This CDR3 is 17 amino acids long. V was pared by 2 bases and J by 0 bases, with 14 bases between. CDR1 and CDR2 (germline): KGHSH, LQKENI.

This chain links TRBV18 with TRBJ1-3; possibly TRBD1 for D (6 bases). Sequencing used blood, obtained from a patient whose treatment included radiotherapy and nephrectomy. This TCR was recovered from a woman between 70 and 85 years old with renal cell carcinoma. Written as DNA, the CDR3 is TGTGCCAGCTCACCATCGCCAGGGGCAATCTCTGGAAACACCATATATTTT. Encoded protein: CASSPSPGAISGNTIYF.